These 9 T cell receptor beta chains share one sample of origin, sequenced in a study of immune reconstitution after stem cell transplant in scleroderma. TCRdb re-called the RT-PCR reads with MiXCR, one entry per CDR3 protein. The sample yields thousands of distinct CDR3 sequences, approximately 8.5% seen once. Collection took place before or after autologous hematopoietic stem cell transplantation (not recorded which). The origin of the receptors is a male donor with systemic sclerosis.

For this clonotype: This may be a read error, as it is one base from a much larger clone. This chain uses TRBV4-1 with TRBJ1-3; D remains unclear. The CDR3 contains 16 residues. Trimming took off 0 bases at V and 2 bases at J, with 11 bases between the two ends. CDR1 is MGHRA and CDR2 is YSYEKL in the germline V gene. DNA for the CDR3: TGCGCCAGCAGCCAAGAAGACTATCGCCCTGGAAACACCATATATTTT. Translated, it gives CASSQEDYRPGNTIYF.

By its share, this clonotype is medium-sized. This CDR3 reads CASSYPDGIRPEAFF. Here the CDR3 DNA reads TGCGCCAGCAGCTATCCGGACGGAATCCGTCCTGAAGCTTTCTTT. V usage is TRBV5-1 and J usage is TRBJ1-1; no clear D. V was shortened by 3 bases and J by 6 bases, with 18 bases between the two germline ends. This CDR3 is built from 15 residues. Germline CDR1 is SGHRS and CDR2 is YFSETQ.

This clonotype was counted a few times. The V call is TRBV5-5, the J call TRBJ1-1, with D tentatively TRBD1 (5 bases). This CDR3 spans 13 amino acids. Germline lookup yields CDR1 SGHKS and CDR2 YYEKEE (reference sequence). Trimming pared 1 base from V and 4 bases from J, leaving 8 bases between. The CDR3 DNA reads as TGTGCCAGCAGCTTGCAGGGAGCCACTGAAGCTTTCTTT. Its protein product is CASSLQGATEAFF.

By share, this clonotype ranks as medium-sized (0.01 to 0.1%). V gene TRBV20-1 combines with J gene TRBJ2-7, with 13 positions matching TRBD2. The CDR3 has 14 residues. V was pared by 2 bases and J by 3 bases, with 1 base of the junction left unmatched. Germline assignment: CDR1 DFQATT and CDR2 SNEGSKA (reference sequence). The CDR3 DNA is TGCAGTGCTAGATGGACTAGCGGGGGCTACGAGCAGTACTTC. Protein: CSARWTSGGYEQYF.

This clonotype showed up just a few times. V and J are TRBV20-1 and TRBJ2-5, with TRBD2 matching 9 bases. After removal of 5 bases from V and 5 bases from J, the junction contained 12 bases not matched to a gene. The length of the CDR3 is 15 residues. CDR1 is DFQATT, CDR2 SNEGSKA, per germline (reference sequence). The CDR3 DNA follows: TGCAGTGCTGGCCCCCTAGCGGGGACGGGGGAGACCCAGTACTTC. Translated, it gives CSAGPLAGTGETQYF.

This clonotype appeared a few times. This CDR3 is CASSSWDGEDTQYF. The DNA of the CDR3 is TGCGCCAGCAGCTCCTGGGACGGCGAAGATACGCAGTATTTT. This sequence joins TRBV5-1 and TRBJ2-3; the D call may be TRBD1 or TRBD2 (5 bases each). This CDR3 comprises 14 residues. Germline CDR1 SGHRS, CDR2 YFSETQ. Trimming left V 3 bases short and J 5 bases short, with 13 bases between. The entire variable domain, with the rest obtained from reference TRBV5-1 and TRBJ2-3, is as follows: KAGVTQTPRYLIKTRGQQVTLSCSPISGHRSVSWYQQTPGQGLQFLFEYFSETQRNKGNFPGRFSGRQFSNSRSEMNVSTLELGDSALYLCASSSWDGEDTQYFGPGTRLTVL.

This clonotype was seen only a few times. CDR3 loop: CASSLEQGNTEAFF. CDR3 in DNA: TGCGCCAGCAGCTTGGAACAGGGGAACACTGAAGCTTTCTTT. The chain has TRBV5-1 and TRBJ1-1, with a possible D match to TRBD1 (6 bases). The germline V and J ends were trimmed by 0 bases and 1 base, with 7 bases remaining between them. The CDR3 runs 14 residues. CDR1 is SGHRS, CDR2 YFSETQ, per germline.

This clonotype turned up a few times. The rearrangement links TRBV20-1 to TRBJ2-1; the match to TRBD1 covers 9 bases. J lost 1 base, V lost 0 bases, and 7 bases had no gene match. This CDR3 has 17 residues. Germline CDR1 reads DFQATT; CDR2 reads SNEGSKA (reference sequence). This CDR3 reads CSARDPLGTGSYNEQFF. The CDR3 coding sequence is TGCAGTGCTAGAGATCCCCTCGGGACAGGGTCCTACAATGAGCAGTTCTTC.

This chain joins TRBV7-9 and TRBJ2-3; the match to TRBD2 covers 7 bases. After removal of 5 bases from V and 4 bases from J, the junction contained 6 bases not matched to a gene. This CDR3 is 14 amino acids long. CDR1 is SEHNR and CDR2 is FQNEAQ in the germline V gene (reference sequence). The CDR3 protein is CASSATSVADTQYF. In nucleotides, the CDR3 is TGTGCCAGCAGCGCCACTAGCGTAGCAGATACGCAGTATTTT.